The entry that follows covers one T cell receptor (beta chain) sequence. What it binds is not known. The sample belongs to a study of identical twins. Study findings and constraints: Clonotypes of the beta chain that were abundant in cord blood carried fewer insertions (memory repertoires showed none).

MiXCR was run by TCRdb on the 5' RACE reads, yielding one entry per CDR3 protein. Among 500,000 or so distinct CDR3 sequences listed, 13% to 15% were seen once. The CDR3 length is 15 residues. Germline V gene lookup returns CDR1 KGHSH and CDR2 LQKENI. Trimming removed 5 bases from V and 0 bases from J; junction bases left unmatched: 6. This sample was shared with a second study, whose subject was yellow fever vaccine responses in identical twins.

The origin of this receptor is a woman younger than 30 in good health. The chain employs TRBV18 and TRBJ2-7; 8 bases match TRBD2. The specimen sequenced was CD4+ T cells sorted from blood. DNA for the CDR3: TGTGCCAGCTCAACTGCCAGCGGGGGCTCCTACGAGCAGTACTTC. Translation: CASSTASGGSYEQYF. Looking up the rest from reference TRBV18 and TRBJ2-7 gives the full variable domain: NAGVMQNPRHLVRRRGQEARLRCSPMKGHSHVYWYRQLPEEGLKFMVYLQKENIIDESGMPKERFSAEFPKEGPSILRIQQVVRGDSAAYFCASSTASGGSYEQYFGPGTRLTVT.